Shown below are 15 T cell receptor beta chains from a single sample sequenced in a study of blood T cell repertoires in COVID-19. Libraries were prepared by immunoSEQ multiplex PCR; TCRdb keeps only in-frame clonotypes and omits some of them. There are 31,000 or so clones in the sample; roughly 90% occur only once, and 1.5% to 1.8% lies in the top ten. The source material was peripheral blood. Every receptor here comes from a man aged 55 to 70 with active COVID-19.

This clone has only a few counts. The CDR3 DNA is TGCAGTGCTAGTAATAGACAGGGGACAACTAATGAAAAACTGTTTTTT. Translated, it gives CSASNRQGTTNEKLFF. The gene calls are TRBV20-1 and TRBJ1-4; TRBD1 matches 8 bases. The germline gives CDR1 DFQATT, CDR2 SNEGSKA (reference sequence). CDR3 length equals 16 residues. The V and J ends lost 3 bases and 0 bases, in that order; junction bases with no gene match: 6.

V gene TRBV16 combines with J gene TRBJ1-2; D gene ambiguous. Germline values: CDR1 KGHSY, CDR2 FQNENV. The CDR3 runs 15 residues. Trimming pared 4 bases from V and 1 base from J, leaving 13 bases between. This chain's CDR3 is CASSRWTRGNYGYTF. The CDR3 coding sequence is TGTGCCAGCAGCCGCTGGACCCGGGGTAACTATGGCTACACCTTC.

The chain joins TRBV5-8 to TRBJ1-2; D might be TRBD1 (6 bases). Trimming removed 0 bases from V and 8 bases from J, with 14 bases in between. The CDR3 length is 14 residues. The germline gives CDR1 SGHTS, CDR2 YDEGEE. CDR3 nucleotide sequence: TGTGCCAGCAGCTTGGACAGGGACGTTTCGGGCTACACCTTC. Protein product: CASSLDRDVSGYTF.

J is TRBJ2-7 and V is TRBV29-1, with TRBD1 matching 7 bases. CDR3 length: 12 amino acids. In germline, CDR1 is SQVTM, CDR2 ANQGSEA. The ends lost 7 bases at V and 3 bases at J; junction bases unmatched: 6. For the CDR3, the DNA is TGCAGCGCCGAGGCAGGGGGCTACGAGCAGTACTTC. Translation: CSAEAGGYEQYF.

CDR3 residues: CASSVRDSTYNEQFF. The CDR3 coding sequence is TGTGCCAGTAGTGTCCGGGACAGTACTTACAATGAGCAGTTCTTC. The rearrangement uses TRBV19 and TRBJ2-1, with 7 positions matching TRBD1. This CDR3 spans 15 amino acids. The germline gives CDR1 LNHDA, CDR2 SQIVND (reference sequence). Trimming at V came to 5 bases and at J to 4 bases, leaving 8 bases not matched to a gene.

V is TRBV5-1 and J is TRBJ2-5; TRBD1 matches 9 bases. After removal of 4 bases from V and 5 bases from J, the junction contained 15 bases not matched to a gene. Per germline, CDR1 SGHRS and CDR2 YFSETQ. This CDR3 spans 17 amino acids. The CDR3 loop is CASSLLGTGQKRETQYF. CDR3 nucleotides: TGCGCCAGCAGCCTACTAGGGACAGGGCAAAAGCGGGAGACCCAGTACTTC.

The rearrangement joins TRBV10-3 to TRBJ2-6, with a possible D match to TRBD1 (5 bases). This CDR3 contains 20 residues. The germline V gene has CDR1 ENHRY and CDR2 SYGVKD. V was trimmed by 2 bases and J by 0 bases, leaving 20 bases between them. CDR3 residues: CAISEPYKTASSSGANVLTF. In DNA form, the CDR3 reads TGTGCCATCAGTGAGCCTTACAAGACAGCGTCGAGCTCTGGGGCCAACGTCCTGACTTTC.

This clone was seen only once. This chain connects TRBV5-1 to TRBJ1-2; 7 bases map to TRBD1. Per germline, CDR1 SGHRS and CDR2 YFSETQ. The CDR3 extends over 14 amino acids. The V and J ends lost 0 bases and 5 bases, in that order; junction bases with no gene match: 4. CDR3 nucleotide sequence: TGCGCCAGCAGCTTGGGGACAGGCGATTATGGCTACACCTTC. Translating gives CASSLGTGDYGYTF.

V gene TRBV28 combines with J gene TRBJ1-5; D not resolved. CDR3 length: 12 amino acids. V was trimmed by 5 bases and J by 7 bases, leaving 9 bases between them. Germline CDR1 and CDR2: MDHEN and SYDVKM. The CDR3 region has the DNA TGTGCCAGCAGTCACTGGGCGCAGCCCCAGCATTTT. As protein: CASSHWAQPQHF.

The chain recombines TRBV6-4 with TRBJ1-6; D gene ambiguous. The V and J ends lost 4 bases and 7 bases respectively, with 11 bases between them. The germline V gene encodes CDR1 MRHNA and CDR2 SNTAGT. CDR3 length equals 14 residues. CDR3 residues: CASSATPGNSPLHF. CDR3 nucleotides: TGTGCCAGCAGTGCCACTCCGGGGAATTCACCCCTCCACTTT.

This clone was recorded only once. The chain has TRBV3-1 (or the pseudogene TRBV3-2) and TRBJ2-3; TRBD2 is a possible D gene (5 bases). Trimming cost V 1 base and J 5 bases, with 7 bases left between them. The CDR3 extends over 13 amino acids. The germline V gene encodes CDR1 LGHDT and CDR2 YNNKEL (reference sequence). This CDR3 reads CASSQAAGDTQYF. The CDR3 DNA reads as TGTGCCAGCAGCCAAGCCGCGGGAGATACGCAGTATTTT.

The chain couples TRBV5-4 to TRBJ2-5; the D gene is possibly TRBD2 (7 bases). The length of the CDR3 is 14 residues. Trimming cost V 0 bases and J 5 bases, with 11 bases left between them. Germline CDR1 and CDR2: SGHNT and YYREEE (reference sequence). This CDR3 is CASSLAEGGETQYF. The CDR3, as DNA: TGTGCCAGCAGCTTGGCCGAGGGGGGGGAGACCCAGTACTTC.

This clone has only one observation. The rearrangement links TRBV6-6 to TRBJ2-1; D possibly corresponds to TRBD2 (6 bases). Germline V CDR1 and CDR2: MNHNY, SVGAGI (reference sequence). The CDR3 is 15 residues long. The V end was cut by 6 bases, the J end by 2 bases, with 14 bases between. The CDR3 sequence is CASSPFREAYNEQFF. CDR3 nucleotides: TGTGCCAGCAGCCCATTTAGGGAGGCCTACAATGAGCAGTTCTTC.

The chain links TRBV7-9 to TRBJ1-4, with 12 bases aligning to TRBD1. V lost 3 bases and J lost 8; bases outside the gene matches: 1. The CDR3 is 14 residues long. CDR1 is SEHNR, CDR2 FQNEAQ, per germline (reference sequence). The CDR3 DNA sequence: TGTGCCAGCAGCTTGGGGACAGGGGGCGAAAAACTGTTTTTT. Translated: CASSLGTGGEKLFF. The whole variable domain, remainder taken from reference TRBV7-9 and TRBJ1-4, is DTGVSQNPRHKITKRGQNVTFRCDPISEHNRLYWYRQTLGQGPEFLTYFQNEAQLEKSRLLSDRFSAERPKGSFSTLEIQRTEQGDSAMYLCASSLGTGGEKLFFGSGTQLSVL.

The chain employs TRBV3-1 (or the pseudogene TRBV3-2) and TRBJ1-2; 8 nucleotides line up with TRBD1. J gave up 4 bases and V 0 bases, and 10 bases lay outside the gene matches. The CDR3 contains 17 residues. Per germline, CDR1 LGHDT and CDR2 YNNKEL (reference sequence). This CDR3 is CASSQDPRGRGGYGYTF. In DNA, the CDR3 is TGTGCCAGCAGCCAAGATCCCAGGGGGCGGGGTGGCTATGGCTACACCTTC.